This T cell receptor beta chain is drawn from a study of cytomegalovirus exposure and HLA in healthy donors. Broader study findings: In vitro data verified three CMV-associated chains as specific for CMV antigens. Cytomegalovirus-associated TCR beta chains were listed, numbering 150 to 200. According to reports, the classifier identified cytomegalovirus status with high specificity and sensitivity. That first-cohort TCR clusters tended to co-occur in the 95 to 150 validation repertoires was found in a later analysis.

The assay was immunoSEQ multiplex PCR, and TCRdb's table has in-frame clones only and misses some. The sample carries 150,000 to 200,000 clones, about four fifths recorded once. Losses at the gene ends were 5 bases for V and 2 bases for J; bases not matched to a gene: 6. This CDR3 region has 15 residues. Per germline, CDR1 SEHNR and CDR2 FQNEAQ (reference sequence). As concerns this clone: Its antigen is not known.

The chain combines TRBV7-9 with TRBJ2-7; 10 bases map to TRBD2. The sequence came from a woman aged 18-29 years in good health and CMV-seropositive. The sample comprised PBMCs. The CDR3 coding sequence is TGTGCCAGCAGCCCCCGGACTAGCGGCACCTACGAGCAGTACTTC. It specifies CASSPRTSGTYEQYF.